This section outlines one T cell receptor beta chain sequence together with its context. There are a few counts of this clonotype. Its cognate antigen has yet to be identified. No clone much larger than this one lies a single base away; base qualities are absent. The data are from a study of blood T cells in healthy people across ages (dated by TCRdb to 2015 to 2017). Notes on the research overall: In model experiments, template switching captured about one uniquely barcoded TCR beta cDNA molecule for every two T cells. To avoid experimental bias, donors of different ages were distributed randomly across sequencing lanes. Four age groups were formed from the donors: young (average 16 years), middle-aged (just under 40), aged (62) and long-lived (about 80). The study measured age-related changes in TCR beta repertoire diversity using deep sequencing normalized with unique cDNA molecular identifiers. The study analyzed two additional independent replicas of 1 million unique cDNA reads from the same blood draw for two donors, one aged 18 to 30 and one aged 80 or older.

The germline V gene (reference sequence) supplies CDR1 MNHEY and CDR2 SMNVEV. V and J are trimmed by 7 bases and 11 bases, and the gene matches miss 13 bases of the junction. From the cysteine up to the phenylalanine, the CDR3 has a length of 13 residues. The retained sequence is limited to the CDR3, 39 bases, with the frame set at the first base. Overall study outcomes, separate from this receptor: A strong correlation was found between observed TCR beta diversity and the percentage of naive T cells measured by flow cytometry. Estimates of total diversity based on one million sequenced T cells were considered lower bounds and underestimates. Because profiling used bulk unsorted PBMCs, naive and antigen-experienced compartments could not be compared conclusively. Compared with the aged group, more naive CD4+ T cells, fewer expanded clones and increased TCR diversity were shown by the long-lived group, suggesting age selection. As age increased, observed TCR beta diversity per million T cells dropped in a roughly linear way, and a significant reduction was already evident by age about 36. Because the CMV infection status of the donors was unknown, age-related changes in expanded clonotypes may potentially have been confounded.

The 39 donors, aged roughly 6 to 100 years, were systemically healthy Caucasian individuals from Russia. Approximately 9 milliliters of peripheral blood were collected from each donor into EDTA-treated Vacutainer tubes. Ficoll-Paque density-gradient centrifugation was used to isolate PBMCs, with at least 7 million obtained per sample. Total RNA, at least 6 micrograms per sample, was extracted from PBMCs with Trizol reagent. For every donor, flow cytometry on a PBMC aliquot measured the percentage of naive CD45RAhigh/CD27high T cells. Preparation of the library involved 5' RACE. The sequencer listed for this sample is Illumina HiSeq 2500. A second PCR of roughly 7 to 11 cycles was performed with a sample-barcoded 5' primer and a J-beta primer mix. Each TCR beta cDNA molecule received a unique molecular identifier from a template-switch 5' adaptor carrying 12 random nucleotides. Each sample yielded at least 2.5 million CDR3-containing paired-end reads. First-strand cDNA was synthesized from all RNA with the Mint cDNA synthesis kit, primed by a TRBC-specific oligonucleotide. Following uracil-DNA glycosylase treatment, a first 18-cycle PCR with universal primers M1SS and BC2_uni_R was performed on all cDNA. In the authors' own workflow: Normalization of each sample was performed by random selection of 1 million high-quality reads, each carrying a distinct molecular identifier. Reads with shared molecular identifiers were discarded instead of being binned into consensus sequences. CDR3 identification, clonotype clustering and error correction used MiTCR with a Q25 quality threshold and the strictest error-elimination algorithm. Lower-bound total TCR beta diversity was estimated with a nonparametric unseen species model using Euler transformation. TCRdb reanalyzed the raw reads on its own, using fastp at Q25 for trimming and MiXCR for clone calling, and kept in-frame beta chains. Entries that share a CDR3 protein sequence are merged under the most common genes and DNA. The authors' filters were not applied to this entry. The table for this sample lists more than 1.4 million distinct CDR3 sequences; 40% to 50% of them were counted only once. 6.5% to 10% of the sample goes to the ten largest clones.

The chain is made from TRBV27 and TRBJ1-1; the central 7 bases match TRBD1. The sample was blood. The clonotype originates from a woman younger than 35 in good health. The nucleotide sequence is TGTGCCAGCAAGACAGGGAACCTCGAGAAGGCTTTCTTT. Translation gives CASKTGNLEKAFF.